The 26 T cell receptor beta chains listed next were all sequenced from one sample in a study of shared T cell receptors in the human thymus. The assay was immunoSEQ multiplex PCR, and TCRdb's table has in-frame clones only and misses some. Counted here are hundreds of thousands of clones, 75% to 90% occurring once; the ten biggest clones make up roughly 0.01%. The data were also submitted as part of a second study, on human thymus T cells.

The specimen was thymocytes. Receptors originate from a girl in the first two years of life with a congenital heart defect.

This rearrangement joins TRBV28 to TRBJ1-4, with no clear D. Per the germline V gene, CDR1 is MDHEN and CDR2 is SYDVKM. The CDR3 extends over 16 amino acids. V was trimmed by 5 bases and J by 0 bases, leaving 13 bases between them. The CDR3 loop is CASSPSYLPTNEKLFF. The CDR3 nucleotides are TGTGCCAGCAGTCCATCCTATCTCCCAACTAATGAAAAACTGTTTTTT. Using reference TRBV28 and TRBJ1-4 for the parts outside the CDR3, the full variable domain is DVKVTQSSRYLVKRTGEKVFLECVQDMDHENMFWYRQDPGLGLRLIYFSYDVKMKEKGDIPEGYSVSREKKERFSLILESASTNQTSMYLCASSPSYLPTNEKLFFGSGTQLSVL.

The chain joins TRBV29-1 to TRBJ1-3, with TRBD1 as a possible D gene (6 bases). The CDR3 totals 14 residues. The germline V gene has CDR1 SQVTM and CDR2 ANQGSEA. V lost 5 bases and J lost 4, with 15 bases in between. CDR3 in DNA: TGCAGCGTTAACAGGGATTCTACCGGAAACACCATATATTTT. It yields the protein CSVNRDSTGNTIYF.

There are a few counts of this clone. This chain uses TRBV27 with TRBJ1-1; 7 nucleotides line up with TRBD1. Germline CDR1 reads MNHEY; CDR2 reads SMNVEV (reference sequence). V lost 3 bases and J lost 2; bases outside the gene matches: 12. The CDR3 is 17 amino acids. CDR3 nucleotides: TGTGCCAGCAGTTTCCGACCTTCGGGACAGCCAAACACTGAAGCTTTCTTT. It translates to CASSFRPSGQPNTEAFF.

The chain is built from TRBV12-5 and TRBJ2-7; 8 bases agree with TRBD1. The CDR3 loop spans 16 amino acids. The V gene's germline CDR1 is LGHNT and CDR2 FRNRAP. Trimming took 5 bases from V and 3 from J; bases not matched to a gene: 12. CDR3 loop: CASGPAMDRVGYEQYF. CDR3 coding DNA: TGTGCTAGTGGTCCCGCGATGGACAGGGTGGGCTACGAGCAGTACTTC.

The V call is TRBV2, the J call TRBJ1-2; TRBD1 matches at 9 bases. Germline V gene lookup returns CDR1 SNHLY and CDR2 FYNNEI. The CDR3 spans 17 residues. With V trimmed by 2 bases and J by 4 bases, 11 bases remained unmatched. CDR3 amino acids: CASSELRTGARGYGYTF. The CDR3, as DNA: TGTGCCAGCAGTGAATTAAGGACAGGGGCTCGGGGCTATGGCTACACCTTC.

The J gene is TRBJ1-2, the V gene TRBV4-1; weak D call: TRBD1 (6 bases). The CDR3 is 16 amino acids. The ends were cut back, 5 bases at V and 3 bases at J, with 19 bases in the middle. CDR1 and CDR2 (germline): MGHRA, YSYEKL. The CDR3 DNA sequence: TGCGCCAGCAGCGAAACATCGGCAGGGGAAGACTATGGCTACACCTTC. Protein: CASSETSAGEDYGYTF.

The chain carries TRBV19 and TRBJ1-4; TRBD1 aligns across 8 bases. The CDR3 sequence is 15 residues long. Trimming at V came to 5 bases and at J to 8 bases, leaving 10 bases not matched to a gene. Looked up from germline, CDR1 is LNHDA and CDR2 is SQIVND (reference sequence). The CDR3 DNA reads TGTGCCAGTAGTCTCCGGACAGGGAATTTCGAAAAACTGTTTTTT. It translates to CASSLRTGNFEKLFF.

The chain joins TRBV5-6 to TRBJ1-1; weak D call: TRBD1 (6 bases). Trimming pared 6 bases from V and 1 base from J, leaving 22 bases between. In germline, CDR1 is SGHDT, CDR2 YYEEEE. The CDR3 covers 17 residues. The CDR3 sequence is CASNWGFNRETNTEAFF. CDR3 DNA sequence: TGTGCCAGCAATTGGGGGTTTAACAGGGAAACGAACACTGAAGCTTTCTTT.

The gene calls are TRBV5-1 and TRBJ2-3, with 14 bases identical to TRBD2. The CDR3 has 18 residues. V gave up 4 bases and J gave up 1 base; unmatched junction bases: 8. Germline V CDR1 and CDR2: SGHRS, YFSETQ. The CDR3 region is CASSVTPGLAGGTDTQYF. CDR3 nucleotide sequence: TGCGCCAGCAGCGTAACGCCGGGACTAGCGGGGGGCACAGATACGCAGTATTTT.

This CDR3 reads CASSDGQPINYGYTF. The CDR3 coding sequence is TGTGCCAGCAGTGATGGACAGCCCATCAACTATGGCTACACCTTC. The rearrangement uses TRBV2 and TRBJ1-2; perhaps TRBD1 as D (6 bases). The V gene lost 3 bases and the J gene lost 2 bases, with 13 bases spanning the gap. The CDR3 contains 15 residues. The germline CDR1 and CDR2 sequences are SNHLY and FYNNEI.

The chain is built from TRBV28 and TRBJ1-5, with D possibly being TRBD1 (5 bases). The germline gives CDR1 MDHEN, CDR2 SYDVKM. The CDR3 length is 15 residues. Trimming cost V 7 bases and J 2 bases, with 15 bases left between them. CDR3 nucleotides: TGTGCCAGCACCTTGGGGGGGAGGGGCAATCAGCCCCAGCATTTT. It yields the protein CASTLGGRGNQPQHF.

The chain has TRBV14 and TRBJ1-1; D is uncertain. From germline, CDR1 is SGHDN and CDR2 FVKESK. Trimming stripped 1 base from V and 0 bases from J, with 6 bases between. The CDR3 has 14 amino acids. The CDR3 region has the DNA TGTGCCAGCAGCCAAGTAGGAGTGAACACTGAAGCTTTCTTT. As protein: CASSQVGVNTEAFF.

The chain uses TRBV5-4 and TRBJ1-1, with 7 bases that match TRBD1. The CDR3 totals 17 residues. With V trimmed by 4 bases and J by 3 bases, 15 bases remained unmatched. CDR1 and CDR2 (germline): SGHNT, YYREEE (reference sequence). CDR3 nucleotide sequence: TGTGCCAGCAGCAATAGACAGGGACTCGTCAGGGACACTGAAGCTTTCTTT. As protein: CASSNRQGLVRDTEAFF.

This clone was detected only once. This sequence joins TRBV19 and TRBJ2-1; D might be TRBD2 (7 bases). Trimming removed 3 bases at V and 11 bases at J, with 20 bases between. Germline V gene lookup returns CDR1 LNHDA and CDR2 SQIVND (reference sequence). The CDR3 is 15 residues long. The CDR3 here is CASSMGGLTIVQQFF. In DNA form, the CDR3 reads TGTGCCAGTAGTATGGGGGGGCTGACTATTGTCCAGCAGTTCTTC.

V usage is TRBV11-2 and J usage is TRBJ1-1, with TRBD1 matching over 7 bases. Losses at the gene ends were 0 bases for V and 5 bases for J; bases not matched to a gene: 15. Germline CDR1 is SGHAT and CDR2 is FQNNGV. This CDR3 has 18 residues. CDR3 in amino acids: CASSLDHRGKGSGTEAFF. CDR3 DNA: TGTGCCAGCAGCTTAGATCACAGGGGTAAAGGGTCAGGAACTGAAGCTTTCTTT.

The rearrangement joins TRBV10-3 to TRBJ1-2, with TRBD1 as a possible D gene (5 bases). In germline, CDR1 is ENHRY, CDR2 SYGVKD. The germline V and J ends were trimmed by 0 bases and 0 bases, with 14 bases remaining between them. This CDR3 is built from 17 residues. The CDR3 sequence: CAISESGGALTNYGYTF. The CDR3 DNA sequence: TGTGCCATCAGTGAGTCGGGGGGTGCTCTTACTAACTATGGCTACACCTTC.

As regards this clone: The identical CDR3 is also encoded by other nucleotide sequences in the sample. This rearrangement joins TRBV7-9 to TRBJ1-6; no definite D call. CDR3 length: 12 amino acids. The germline CDR1 and CDR2 sequences are SEHNR and FQNEAQ (reference sequence). With 2 bases removed from V and 8 bases from J, the gap between germline ends came to 4 bases. The CDR3, as DNA: TGTGCCAGCAGCTTAAGAGATTCACCCCTCCACTTT. It encodes CASSLRDSPLHF.

This clone was seen only once. This chain joins TRBV5-8 and TRBJ2-7; 7 nucleotides agree with TRBD1. Germline lookup yields CDR1 SGHTS and CDR2 YDEGEE. V gave up 8 bases and J gave up 5 bases; unmatched junction bases: 10. This CDR3 contains 13 residues. The CDR3 sequence: CASHDRVVHEQYF. CDR3 DNA: TGTGCCAGTCACGACAGGGTGGTACACGAGCAGTACTTC.

This chain uses TRBV7-7 with TRBJ2-2; a possible D gene is TRBD2 (6 bases). The CDR3 loop spans 11 amino acids. Trimming took 11 bases from V and 6 from J, leaving 10 bases between them. Germline loops: CDR1 SSHAT, CDR2 FNYEAQ (reference sequence). This chain's CDR3 is CASSEAGELFF. CDR3 coding DNA: TGTGCCTCTAGCGAGGCCGGGGAGCTGTTTTTT. Together with reference TRBV7-7 and TRBJ2-2, the CDR3 gives the full variable domain: GAGVSQSPRYKVTKRGQDVTLRCDPISSHATLYWYQQALGQGPEFLTYFNYEAQPDKSGLPSDRFSAERPEGSISTLTIQRTEQRDSAMYRCASSEAGELFFGEGSRLTVL.

This chain connects TRBV5-1 to TRBJ2-2; TRBD1 might be the D (5 bases). Deletions cut 3 bases from V and 7 bases from J, with 10 bases between. CDR3 length: 13 amino acids. From germline, CDR1 is SGHRS and CDR2 YFSETQ. The CDR3 reads CASSSKGNGELFF. CDR3 DNA sequence: TGCGCCAGCAGCTCGAAGGGGAACGGGGAGCTGTTTTTT. Supplemented by reference TRBV5-1 and TRBJ2-2, the full variable domain reads KAGVTQTPRYLIKTRGQQVTLSCSPISGHRSVSWYQQTPGQGLQFLFEYFSETQRNKGNFPGRFSGRQFSNSRSEMNVSTLELGDSALYLCASSSKGNGELFFGEGSRLTVL.

In its sample, this clone was seen once. The J gene is TRBJ1-1, the V gene TRBV14; the match to TRBD1 covers 9 bases. CDR1 is SGHDN, CDR2 FVKESK, per germline. V was pared by 5 bases and J by 4 bases, with 11 bases of the junction left unmatched. The CDR3 contains 16 residues. The CDR3 loop reads CASSERDRDQTTEAFF. CDR3 DNA sequence: TGTGCCAGCAGCGAACGGGACAGGGATCAAACCACTGAAGCTTTCTTT.

This chain uses TRBV15 with TRBJ2-7; the match to TRBD1 covers 9 bases. Trimming cost V 2 bases and J 8 bases; bases outside gene matches: 13. CDR1 LNHNV and CDR2 YYDKDF come from the germline V gene (reference sequence). This CDR3 has 16 residues. CDR3 in amino acids: CATSRFRWDREVKQYF. The CDR3 region has the DNA TGTGCCACCAGCAGATTCCGATGGGACAGGGAAGTCAAGCAGTACTTC.

This clone was seen a handful of times. The rearrangement links TRBV6-6 to TRBJ2-3; 9 bases fit TRBD1. Germline V gene sequence: CDR1 MNHNY, CDR2 SVGAGI (reference sequence). The CDR3 length is 15 residues. V lost 4 bases and J lost 6; bases outside the gene matches: 8. CDR3 DNA: TGTGCCAGCAGTTCGACAGGGGGTCGGTGGGATACGCAGTATTTT. Protein sequence: CASSSTGGRWDTQYF.

The V and J genes are TRBV5-1 and TRBJ1-2; weak D call: TRBD1 (6 bases). The CDR3 contains 16 residues. Per germline, CDR1 SGHRS and CDR2 YFSETQ. V shed 2 bases and J shed 5 bases, with 19 bases lying between them. The CDR3 region is CASSFRRGGPEYGYTF. In nucleotides, the CDR3 is TGCGCCAGCAGCTTTAGGAGGGGGGGCCCGGAGTATGGCTACACCTTC.

The chain recombines TRBV5-1 with TRBJ2-1; tentative D call: TRBD1 (6 bases). Germline values: CDR1 SGHRS, CDR2 YFSETQ. Trimming took off 4 bases at V and 7 bases at J, with 21 bases between the two ends. This CDR3 region has 16 residues. CDR3 loop: CASSAYRVGFGNEQFF. CDR3 coding DNA: TGCGCCAGCAGCGCATACAGGGTGGGGTTCGGGAATGAGCAGTTCTTC.

V usage is TRBV4-1 and J usage is TRBJ1-1; D not certain. The germline V gene has CDR1 MGHRA and CDR2 YSYEKL. This CDR3 spans 14 amino acids. Trimming shortened V by 3 bases and J by 2 bases, and 10 bases separated the two germline ends. The DNA of the CDR3 is TGCGCCAGCAGCCAGCGGGGAACAAACACTGAAGCTTTCTTT. It yields the protein CASSQRGTNTEAFF.